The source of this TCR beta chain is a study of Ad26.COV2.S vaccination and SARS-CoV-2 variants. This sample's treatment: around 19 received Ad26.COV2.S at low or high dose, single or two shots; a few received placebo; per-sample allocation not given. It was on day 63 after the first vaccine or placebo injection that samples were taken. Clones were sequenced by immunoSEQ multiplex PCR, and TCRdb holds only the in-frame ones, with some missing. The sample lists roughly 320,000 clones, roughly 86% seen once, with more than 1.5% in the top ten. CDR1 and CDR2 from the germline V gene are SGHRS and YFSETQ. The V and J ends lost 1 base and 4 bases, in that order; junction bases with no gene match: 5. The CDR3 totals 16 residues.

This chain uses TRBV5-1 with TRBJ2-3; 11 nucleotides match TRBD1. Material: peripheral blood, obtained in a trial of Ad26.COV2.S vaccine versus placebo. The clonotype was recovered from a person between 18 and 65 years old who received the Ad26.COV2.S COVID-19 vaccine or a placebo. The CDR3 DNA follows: TGCGCCAGCAGCTTGTCGGGGACAGGGGGATCAGATACGCAGTATTTT. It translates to CASSLSGTGGSDTQYF.